The text below deals with one TCR beta chain. What it binds is not known. Libraries were prepared by immunoSEQ multiplex PCR; TCRdb keeps only in-frame clonotypes and omits some of them. The sample has approximately 92,000 clones, 70% to 90% seen once. Time point meaning: blood 4 weeks post-SBRT, at nephrectomy. Treatment meaning: 15 Gy SBRT to primary tumor, nephrectomy 4 weeks later. The sample originates from a study of radiation and T cells in renal cell carcinoma. Findings of the study overall: No pretreatment tumor biopsies were available for baseline clonotypes.

The V gene lost 1 base and the J gene lost 4 bases, with 10 bases spanning the gap. Per germline, CDR1 MDHEN and CDR2 SYDVKM. CDR3 size: 14 residues. The gene calls are TRBV28 and TRBJ2-5; tentative D call: TRBD2 (6 bases). The source material was blood, sampled from a patient whose treatment included radiotherapy and nephrectomy. The sequence derives from a man aged 45-65 years with renal cell carcinoma. The CDR3 region has the DNA TGTGCCAGCAGTTTATCAGGGACTTCAGAGACCCAGTACTTC. This encodes CASSLSGTSETQYF.